What follows is one TCR beta chain and its context. Terminally differentiated effector memory CD45RA+ cells were excluded from the naive CD8 cells, which were CD45RO-negative and positively selected for CCR7. Each of the donors was a healthy adult who was HIV-negative and had not had a recent acute infection or vaccination. The assay used deep level. Repertoires were generated with immunoSEQ multiplex PCR, while TCRdb's copy carries only in-frame clones and drops some. The sample shows about 2,100,000 clones, approximately 94% of them seen only once. CDR3 length equals 16 residues. Trimming cost V 4 bases and J 6 bases; bases outside gene matches: 10. CDR1 and CDR2 (germline): MNHEY, SMNVEV (reference sequence). This entry comes from a study of shared clonotypes between healthy human individuals. Looking at the study overall: Aged 18 to 49, the donors were a couple of women and a few men. Plates per donor: three CD4 naive, three CD4 memory, two CD8 naive, one CD8 memory.

J is TRBJ1-5 and V is TRBV27, with 9 nucleotides matching TRBD1. The source of this sequence is a man between 18 and 29 years old in good health. Some clones in this sample may be carry-over from other donors' samples. The sample comprised naive CD8+ T cells from PBMCs. CDR3 residues: CASSSLVTGGGQPQHF. CDR3 bases: TGTGCCAGCAGTTCCTTGGTAACAGGGGGCGGTCAGCCCCAGCATTTT.